This TCR beta chain emerged from a study of cytotoxic CD8 clonotypes in ibrutinib-treated CLL. This CDR3 region has 12 residues. Germline V gene sequence: CDR1 MNHEY, CDR2 SVGAGI. Between the trimmed V and J ends, which lost 3 bases and 6 bases, there was a span of 8 bases. General study results and limits: Clonality measured at baseline exceeded age-matched healthy donors, tracking circulating CD8+ T-cell counts.

This clone was seen only once. Its antigen is as yet unknown. Sequencing was performed with immunoSEQ multiplex PCR; in TCRdb, only in-frame clones are kept and a portion is missing. The repertoire includes about 140,000 clones, 80% of them detected once, and about 7.6% sits in the top ten. The specimen comprised PBMCs, sampled after 36 months of ibrutinib treatment. The chain has TRBV6-5 and TRBJ1-1, with unresolved D. The source is a human donor with chronic lymphocytic leukemia. CDR3 sequence reads: CASSYSGAEAFF. In DNA form, the CDR3 reads TGTGCCAGCAGTTATTCCGGGGCTGAAGCTTTCTTT.